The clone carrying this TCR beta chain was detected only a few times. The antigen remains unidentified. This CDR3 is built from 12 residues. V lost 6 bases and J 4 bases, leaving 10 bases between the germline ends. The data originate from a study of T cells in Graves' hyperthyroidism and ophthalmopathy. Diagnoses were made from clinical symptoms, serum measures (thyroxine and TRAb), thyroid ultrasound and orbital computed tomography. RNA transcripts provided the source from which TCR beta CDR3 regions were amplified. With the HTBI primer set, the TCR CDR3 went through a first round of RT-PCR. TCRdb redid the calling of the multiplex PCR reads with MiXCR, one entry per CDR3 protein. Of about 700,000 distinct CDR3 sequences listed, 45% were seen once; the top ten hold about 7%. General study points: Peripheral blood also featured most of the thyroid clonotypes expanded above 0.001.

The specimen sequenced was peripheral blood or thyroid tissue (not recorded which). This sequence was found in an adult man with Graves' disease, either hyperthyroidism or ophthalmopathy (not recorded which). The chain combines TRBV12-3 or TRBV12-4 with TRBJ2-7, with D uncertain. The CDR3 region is CASSPGWYEQYF. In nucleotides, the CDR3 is TGTGCCAGCAGCCCCGGGTGGTACGAGCAGTACTTC.